This TCR beta chain appears in the sequencing data of a study of technical replicates of blood from a handful of donors. The method was immunoSEQ multiplex PCR; TCRdb's version includes in-frame clones alone and lacks a portion of them. The table shows about 94,000 clones, with 95% occurring only once. The receptor's source is a human donor in good health. Sequencing was done on a sample of T cells isolated from PBMCs.

CDR3 in DNA: TGTGCCAGTAGTATCTCGGGTCCTCAGCCCCAGCATTTT. It is translated as CASSISGPQPQHF. The V call is TRBV19, the J call TRBJ1-5; unclear D gene. The V gene lost 3 bases and the J gene lost 6 bases, with 9 bases spanning the gap. This CDR3 contains 13 residues. Germline-derived CDR1 and CDR2 are LNHDA and SQIVND (reference sequence).